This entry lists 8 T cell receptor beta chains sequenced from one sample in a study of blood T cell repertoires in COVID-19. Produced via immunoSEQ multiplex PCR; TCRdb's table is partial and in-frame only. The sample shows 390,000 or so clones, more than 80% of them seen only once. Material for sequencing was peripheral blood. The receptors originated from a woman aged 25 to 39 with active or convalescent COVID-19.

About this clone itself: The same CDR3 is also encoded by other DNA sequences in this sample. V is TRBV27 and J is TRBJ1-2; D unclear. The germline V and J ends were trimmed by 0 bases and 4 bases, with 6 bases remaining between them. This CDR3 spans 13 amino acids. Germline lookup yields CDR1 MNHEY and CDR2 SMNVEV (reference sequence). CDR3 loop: CASSLSSVYGYTF. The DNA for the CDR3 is TGTGCCAGCAGTTTATCATCAGTCTATGGCTACACCTTC.

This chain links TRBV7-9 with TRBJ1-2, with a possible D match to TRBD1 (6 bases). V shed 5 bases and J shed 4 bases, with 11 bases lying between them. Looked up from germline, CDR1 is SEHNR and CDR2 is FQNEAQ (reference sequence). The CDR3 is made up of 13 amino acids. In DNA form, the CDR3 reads TGTGCCAGCAGCCCACAGGGTGGCTATGGCTACACCTTC. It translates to CASSPQGGYGYTF.

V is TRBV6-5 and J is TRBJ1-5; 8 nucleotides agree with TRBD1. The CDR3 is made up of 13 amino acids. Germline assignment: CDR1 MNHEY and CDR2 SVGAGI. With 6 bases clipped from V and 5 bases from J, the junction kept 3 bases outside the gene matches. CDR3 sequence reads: CASSTTGDQPQHF. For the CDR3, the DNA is TGTGCCAGCAGCACGACAGGGGATCAGCCCCAGCATTTT.

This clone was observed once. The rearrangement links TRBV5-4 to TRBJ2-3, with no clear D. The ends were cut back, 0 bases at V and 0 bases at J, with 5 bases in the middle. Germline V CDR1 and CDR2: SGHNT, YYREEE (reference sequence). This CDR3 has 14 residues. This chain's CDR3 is CASSLEPSTDTQYF. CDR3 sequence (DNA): TGTGCCAGCAGCTTGGAGCCTAGCACAGATACGCAGTATTTT.

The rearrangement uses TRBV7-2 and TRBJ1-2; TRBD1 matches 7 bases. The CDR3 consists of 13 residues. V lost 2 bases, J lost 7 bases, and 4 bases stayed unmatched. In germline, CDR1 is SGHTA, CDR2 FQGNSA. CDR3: CASSLLAGGGYTF. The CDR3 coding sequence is TGTGCCAGCAGCTTACTGGCAGGGGGTGGCTACACCTTC.

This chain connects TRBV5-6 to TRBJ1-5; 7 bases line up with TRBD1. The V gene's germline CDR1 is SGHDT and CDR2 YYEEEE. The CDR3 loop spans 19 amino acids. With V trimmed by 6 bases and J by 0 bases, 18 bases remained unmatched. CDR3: CASNLHSTGDPYSNQPQHF. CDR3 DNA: TGTGCCAGCAACCTACATTCAACAGGGGACCCCTATAGCAATCAGCCCCAGCATTTT.

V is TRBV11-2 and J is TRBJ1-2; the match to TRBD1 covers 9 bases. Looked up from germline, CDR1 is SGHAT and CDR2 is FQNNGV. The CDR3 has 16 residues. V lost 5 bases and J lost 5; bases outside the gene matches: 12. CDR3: CASSTPGTGNVYGYTF. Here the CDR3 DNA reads TGTGCCAGCAGCACCCCCGGGACAGGGAACGTATATGGCTACACCTTC.

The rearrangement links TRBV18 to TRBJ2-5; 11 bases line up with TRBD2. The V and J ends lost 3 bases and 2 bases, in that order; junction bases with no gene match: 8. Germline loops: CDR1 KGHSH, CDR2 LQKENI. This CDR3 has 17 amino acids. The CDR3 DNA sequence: TGTGCCAGCTCACCGATAGCGGGGGGGCCCGAACAAGAGACCCAGTACTTC. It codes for CASSPIAGGPEQETQYF.